A selection of T cell receptor beta chains follows, all from one sample in a study of shared clonotypes between healthy human individuals. Generated by immunoSEQ multiplex PCR, the TCRdb table keeps only in-frame clones and is missing some. Among around 580,000 clones listed, 98% were seen once. Sequenced: naive CD8+ T cells sorted from blood. These receptor sequences come from a man aged 25 to 40 in good health. CDR3s include the opening cysteine and the closing phenylalanine or tryptophan. Each record gives: clone size, V gene, J gene, D gene, CDR3 DNA, CDR3 protein. D genes are given only for firm matches. Clone size, where shown, is once, few, many, or a class for clones that have expanded.

-	TRBV27	TRBJ2-7	-	TGTGCCAGCAGCTATTTGGGGGCCGACGAGCAGTACTTC	CASSYLGADEQYF
-	TRBV27	TRBJ2-1	-	TGTGCCAGCAGTTTTCCAGGGTACAATGAGCAGTTCTTC	CASSFPGYNEQFF
-	TRBV28	TRBJ2-7	TRBD1	TGTGCCAGCAGTTCGGGACAGGGATTATCCTACGAGCAGTACTTC	CASSSGQGLSYEQYF
-	TRBV4-1	TRBJ1-1	-	TGCGCCAGCAGCCATACGTCCGGGAACACTGAAGCTTTCTTT	CASSHTSGNTEAFF
-	TRBV7-9	TRBJ2-1	TRBD2	TGTGCCAGCAGCCAGACTAGCGATGAGCAGTTCTTC	CASSQTSDEQFF
-	TRBV5-5	TRBJ1-1	-	TGTGCCAGCAGTTTAGGGACTGAAGCTTTCTTT	CASSLGTEAFF
-	TRBV29-1	TRBJ1-1	-	TGCAGCGGCCAAGTCATGAACACTGAAGCTTTCTTT	CSGQVMNTEAFF
-	TRBV27	TRBJ2-1	-	TGTGCCAGCGGGGGCTACAATGAGCAGTTCTTC	CASGGYNEQFF
-	TRBV2	TRBJ2-3	-	TGTGCCAGCAGTGAATATGGGTCATCATGGGATACGCAGTATTTT	CASSEYGSSWDTQYF
-	TRBV20-1	TRBJ2-7	-	TGCAGTGACTCGGCGTCCCGCGAGCAGTACTTC	CSDSASREQYF
once	TRBV7-9	TRBJ1-1	-	TGTGCCAGCAGCTTAGTGACACTAAATGGGGAAGCTTTCTTT	CASSLVTLNGEAFF
-	TRBV11-2	TRBJ2-7	-	TGTGCCAGCAGCTTAGGCTCAGGCGCCTACGAGCAGTACTTC	CASSLGSGAYEQYF
-	TRBV4-1	TRBJ1-1	-	TGCGCCAGCAGCCCCAGAACGGGACAGAACACTGAAGCTTTCTTT	CASSPRTGQNTEAFF
-	TRBV4-3	TRBJ2-2	TRBD2	TGCGCCAGCAGATGGGGACTAGGGGCCGGGGAGCTGTTTTTT	CASRWGLGAGELFF
-	TRBV5-1	TRBJ1-1	TRBD1	TGCGCCAGCAGCAAAGGACAGGGGGCCGGGACTGAAGCTTTCTTT	CASSKGQGAGTEAFF
-	TRBV19	TRBJ2-2	-	TGTGCCAGTATGGGGGGGCGGGTCACCGGGGAGCTGTTTTTT	CASMGGRVTGELFF
-	TRBV4-3	TRBJ2-7	-	TGCGCCAGCAGCCAAGAGTATAGCTTCGAGCAGTACTTC	CASSQEYSFEQYF
-	TRBV7-8	TRBJ2-7	-	TGTGCCAGCAGCTTAAACCCAGGGGTGGTGTGGGAGCAGTACTTC	CASSLNPGVVWEQYF
-	TRBV4-1	TRBJ2-5	TRBD2	TGCGCCAGCAGCCAGGGGTTGGCGGGAGTAGAGACCCAGTACTTC	CASSQGLAGVETQYF
-	TRBV28	TRBJ1-1	TRBD1	TGTGCCAGCAGTCCCTGGACAGGTGTGGATTTGAACACTGAAGCTTTCTTT	CASSPWTGVDLNTEAFF
-	TRBV6-6	TRBJ2-7	TRBD2	TGTGCCAGCCGGGGAGGGTACGAGCAGTACTTC	CASRGGYEQYF
-	TRBV11-2	TRBJ1-1	-	TGTGCCAGCAGCTATACAGGGCTGAACACTGAAGCTTTCTTT	CASSYTGLNTEAFF
-	TRBV5-1	TRBJ2-5	-	TGCGCCAGCAGCCCGAGGGTATCGCAGGGAGGAGGAGAGACCCAGTACTTC	CASSPRVSQGGGETQYF
-	TRBV2	TRBJ2-5	-	TGTGCCAGCAGTGTGGGACACACGTCAGGGGAGACCCAGTACTTC	CASSVGHTSGETQYF
-	TRBV10-2	TRBJ2-7	TRBD1	TGCGCCAGCAGTGAGAGGGGGCTCGACGAGCAGTACTTC	CASSERGLDEQYF
-	TRBV10-1	TRBJ2-7	TRBD2	TGCGCCAGCTCAACGGGGCTAGCGGGAACAAACAACGAGCAGTACTTC	CASSTGLAGTNNEQYF
-	TRBV2	TRBJ2-7	-	TGTGCCAGCATAGGGGCAGTCCTTTACGAGCAGTACTTC	CASIGAVLYEQYF
-	TRBV9	TRBJ2-7	TRBD2	TGTGCCAGCAGCCCGAGGACTAGCGGTTCCTACGAGCAGTACTTC	CASSPRTSGSYEQYF
-	TRBV15	TRBJ2-1	-	TGTGCCACCAGCGTAGGTGGAAATGAGCAGTTCTTC	CATSVGGNEQFF
once	TRBV19	TRBJ2-7	TRBD2	TGTGCCAGCGGACTAGCGGGTGATACCTACGAGCAGTACTTC	CASGLAGDTYEQYF
-	TRBV6-6	TRBJ1-5	-	TGTGCCAGTGAGCCGCGAGGGGGATCTCAGCCCCAGCATTTT	CASEPRGGSQPQHF
-	TRBV11-2	TRBJ2-1	-	TGTGCCAGCAGCTTAGAGTTTTACAGGGTCAATGAGCAGTTCTTC	CASSLEFYRVNEQFF
-	TRBV7-3	TRBJ2-3	TRBD2	TGTGCCAGCAGCCCCATAGCGGGAGGGGTCTCAGATACGCAGTATTTT	CASSPIAGGVSDTQYF
-	TRBV9	TRBJ1-4	-	TGTGCCAGCAGCCCGCAGGGACGGATAAATGAAAAACTGTTTTTT	CASSPQGRINEKLFF
-	TRBV6-9	TRBJ2-7	TRBD1	TGTGCCAGCAGTCCCGAATGCCGGACAGGGGGTCTTTACGAGCAGTACTTC	CASSPECRTGGLYEQYF
-	TRBV18	TRBJ2-1	TRBD1	TGTGCCAGCTCAGCCGACAGGGGGAGGTGGCCGTTCTTC	CASSADRGRWPFF
-	TRBV7-9	TRBJ1-2	TRBD1	TGTGCCAGCAGCTTAGGAAGGGGACAGGCTACTAACTATGGCTACACCTTC	CASSLGRGQATNYGYTF
-	TRBV5-1	TRBJ1-2	-	TGCGCCAGCAGCTCCGGGTCCTATGGCTACACCTTC	CASSSGSYGYTF
-	TRBV19	TRBJ2-1	TRBD2	TGTGCCAGTAGTTTCTTAGCGGGAGTGGATTACAATGAGCAGTTCTTC	CASSFLAGVDYNEQFF
-	TRBV7-9	TRBJ2-5	-	TGTGCCAGCAGCTTATCCGGGGGGCTGGGTATAGAGACCCAGTACTTC	CASSLSGGLGIETQYF
-	TRBV27	TRBJ2-1	-	TGTGCCAGCAGTTTAGCCCCGTCCTACAATGAGCAGTTCTTC	CASSLAPSYNEQFF
-	TRBV5-1	TRBJ1-1	-	TGCGCCAGCAGTATTGTGGGGTCAGCCCCTGAAGCTTTCTTT	CASSIVGSAPEAFF
-	TRBV27	TRBJ2-1	-	TGTGCCAGCAGTTTGACGGTTGGTGAGCAGTTCTTC	CASSLTVGEQFF
-	TRBV6-1	TRBJ1-4	-	TGTGCCAGCAGTGAAGCGGACACAAGGCTCCCTAATGAAAAACTGTTTTTT	CASSEADTRLPNEKLFF
-	TRBV7-9	TRBJ1-2	TRBD1	TGTGCCAGCAGCAAGGAGACAGGGGGTGACGGCTACACCTTC	CASSKETGGDGYTF
few	TRBV4-3	TRBJ1-3	-	TGCGCCAGCAGCCAAGCACCCGGTTGGACAGACTCTGGAAACACCATATATTTT	CASSQAPGWTDSGNTIYF
-	TRBV9	TRBJ2-7	TRBD1	TGTGCCAGCAGCGCCGGGACAGGAAACTACGAGCAGTACTTC	CASSAGTGNYEQYF
once	TRBV29-1	TRBJ2-7	-	TGCAGCGTGCTGACAGGACTTTCTCCTCGCCCCTACGAGCAGTACTTC	CSVLTGLSPRPYEQYF
-	TRBV27	TRBJ2-7	TRBD2	TGTGCCAGCAGTAAGAGATCGGGACTACCATCCTACGAGCAGTACTTC	CASSKRSGLPSYEQYF
-	TRBV27	TRBJ2-1	-	TGTGCCAGCAGTTTGCACAATGAGCAGTTCTTC	CASSLHNEQFF
-	TRBV6-4	TRBJ1-2	-	TGTGCCAGCGGGGAAGGCGGGGGAAGTGGCTACACCTTC	CASGEGGGSGYTF
-	TRBV7-9	TRBJ2-5	TRBD2	TGTGCCAGCAGGATCGGGATTAGCGGGGTTTTGGAGACCCAGTACTTC	CASRIGISGVLETQYF
-	TRBV11-3	TRBJ2-2	-	TGTGCCAGCAGCTTAGATCTCGTCGGGGAGCTGTTTTTT	CASSLDLVGELFF
-	TRBV9	TRBJ1-2	-	TGTGCCAGCAGCGGCCTCAGGGTGGATGGCTACACCTTC	CASSGLRVDGYTF